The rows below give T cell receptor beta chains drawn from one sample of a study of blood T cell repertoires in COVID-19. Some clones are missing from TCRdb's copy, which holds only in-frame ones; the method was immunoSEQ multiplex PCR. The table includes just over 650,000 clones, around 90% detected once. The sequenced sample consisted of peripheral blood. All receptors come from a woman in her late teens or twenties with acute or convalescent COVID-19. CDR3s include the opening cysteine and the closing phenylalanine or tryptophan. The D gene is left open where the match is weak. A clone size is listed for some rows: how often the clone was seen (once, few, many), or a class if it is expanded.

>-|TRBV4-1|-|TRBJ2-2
TGCGCCAGCAGCCGGGGGCTGAACACCGGGGAGCTGTTTTTT
CASSRGLNTGELFF
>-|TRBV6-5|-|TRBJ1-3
TGTGCCAGCAGGGGATTGGGGGACACTGGAAACACCATATATTTT
CASRGLGDTGNTIYF
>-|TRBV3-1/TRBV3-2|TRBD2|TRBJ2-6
TGTGCCAGCAGCCAAGCGCCCGGGGGGAGCTCTGGGGCCAACGTCCTGACTTTC
CASSQAPGGSSGANVLTF
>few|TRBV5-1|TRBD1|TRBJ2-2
TGCGCCAGCAGCGAAAGGACAGGGTTGGAGCTGTTTTTT
CASSERTGLELFF
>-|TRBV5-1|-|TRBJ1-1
TGCGCCAGCAGCTTGGGTGTGGGGGCGCCTGAAGCTTTCTTT
CASSLGVGAPEAFF
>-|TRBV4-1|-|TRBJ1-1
TGCGCCACTCAGGGGCCCGCCTTGGGCCGAGCTTTCTTT
CATQGPALGRAFF
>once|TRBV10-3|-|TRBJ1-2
TGTGCCATCAGAACGGAGATTACCTATGGCTACACCTTC
CAIRTEITYGYTF
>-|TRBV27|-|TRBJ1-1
TGTGCCAGCAGTTTATTGGCAGGGCGGACTGAAGCTTTCTTT
CASSLLAGRTEAFF
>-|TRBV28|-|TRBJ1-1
TGTGCCAGCAGAAGGGGCGGACACACTGAAGCTTTCTTT
CASRRGGHTEAFF
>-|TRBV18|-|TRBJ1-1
TGTGCCAGCTCTCAAAACAGGCCGGGCGACACTGAAGCTTTCTTT
CASSQNRPGDTEAFF
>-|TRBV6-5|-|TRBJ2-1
TGTGCCAGCAGCATCGGAGGGGCCCTATACAATGAGCAGTTCTTC
CASSIGGALYNEQFF
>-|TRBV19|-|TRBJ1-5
TGTGCCAGTAGTGTACACCAGGGTACCAGTCAGCCCCAGCATTTT
CASSVHQGTSQPQHF
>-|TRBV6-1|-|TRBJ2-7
TGTGCCAGCAGTGATTTAAGCGGAACCTCCTACGAGCAGTACTTC
CASSDLSGTSYEQYF
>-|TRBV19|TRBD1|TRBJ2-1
TGTGCCAGTAGTATGGACAGGGCATTGAGCAATGAGCAGTTCTTC
CASSMDRALSNEQFF
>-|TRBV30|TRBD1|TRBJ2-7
TGTGCCTGGAGTGTAAGTCTGTGGGGGACAGGGGACTACGAGCAGTACTTC
CAWSVSLWGTGDYEQYF
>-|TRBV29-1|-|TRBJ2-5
TGCAGCGTTCTCGCAGGCCAAGAGACCCAGTACTTC
CSVLAGQETQYF
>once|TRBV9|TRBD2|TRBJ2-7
TGTGCCAGCAGCCCCGGACTAGCTAGCGAGCAGTACTTC
CASSPGLASEQYF
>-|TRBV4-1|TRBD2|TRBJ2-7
TGCGCCAGCAGCCACCTACTAGCGGGGGGTTATGAGCAGTACTTC
CASSHLLAGGYEQYF
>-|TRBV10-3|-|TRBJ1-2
TGTGCCATCACCAAGGACAGCTATGACTATGGCTACACCTTC
CAITKDSYDYGYTF
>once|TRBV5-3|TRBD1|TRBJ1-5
TGTGCCAGAGGGGACAGTGACAATCAGCCCCAGCATTTT
CARGDSDNQPQHF
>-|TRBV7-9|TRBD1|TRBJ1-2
TGTGCCAGCAGCTCGACAGGGATGAATGGCTACACCTTC
CASSSTGMNGYTF
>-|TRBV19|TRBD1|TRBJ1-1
TGTGCCAGTAGTGGGACAGGCTCTGATAGTCGAGTCGCGGTCATTACTGAAGCTTTCTTT
CASSGTGSDSRVAVITEAFF
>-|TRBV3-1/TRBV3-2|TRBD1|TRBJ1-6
TGTGCCAGCAGCCGGGTGACGACAGGGGTGGTCTCACCCCTCCACTTT
CASSRVTTGVVSPLHF
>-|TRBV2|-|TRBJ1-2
TGTGCCAGCCGTACAGGCAACTATGGCTACACCTTC
CASRTGNYGYTF
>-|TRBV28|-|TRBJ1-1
TGTGCCAGCAGTTCGACAGGATTTAACACTGAAGCTTTCTTT
CASSSTGFNTEAFF
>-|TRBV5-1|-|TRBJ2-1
TGCGCCAGCAGCCCCCGCCCGGTCTCTATCAATGAGCAGTTCTTC
CASSPRPVSINEQFF
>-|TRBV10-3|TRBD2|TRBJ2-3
TGTGCCACCCTAACTAGCGGGGGTGGCGGTACGCAGTATTTT
CATLTSGGGGTQYF
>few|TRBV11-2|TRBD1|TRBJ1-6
TGTGCCAGCAGCTTAGAATCCGGACAGGGTGCCCTCCACTTT
CASSLESGQGALHF
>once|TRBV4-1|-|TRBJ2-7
TGCGCCAGCAGCCCCGTGGCTGGCGAGCAGTACTTC
CASSPVAGEQYF
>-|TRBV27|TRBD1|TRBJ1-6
TGTGCCAGCAGGCAGAGGGACAGTTCACCCCTCCACTTT
CASRQRDSSPLHF
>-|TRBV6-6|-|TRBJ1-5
TGTGCCAGCAGCCAGACAGGCAATCAGCCCCAGCATTTT
CASSQTGNQPQHF
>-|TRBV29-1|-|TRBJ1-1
TGCAGCGTTGTAGGTCTGTACAGGGATCAGGCTTTCTTT
CSVVGLYRDQAFF
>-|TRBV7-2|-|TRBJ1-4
TGTGCCAGCAGTTCTAGGAGACAGGTTCTTAATGAAAAACTGTTTTTT
CASSSRRQVLNEKLFF
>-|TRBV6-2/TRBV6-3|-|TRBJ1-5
TGTGCCAGCAGTTACTCCCGTGGAGGGGTAGGTAATCAGCCCCAGCATTTT
CASSYSRGGVGNQPQHF
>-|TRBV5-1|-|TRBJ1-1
TGCGCCAGCAGCTTCCACAGGGTGGAAACTGAAGCTTTCTTT
CASSFHRVETEAFF
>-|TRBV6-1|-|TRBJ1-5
TGTGCCAGCAGTGAAGGAGCCCAGCCCCAGCATTTT
CASSEGAQPQHF
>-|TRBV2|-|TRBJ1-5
TGTGCCAGCGGGCAGTATAGCAATCAGCCCCAGCATTTT
CASGQYSNQPQHF
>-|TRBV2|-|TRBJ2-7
TGTGCCAGCAGTGGTCCCGAACAGACCTACGAGCAGTACTTC
CASSGPEQTYEQYF
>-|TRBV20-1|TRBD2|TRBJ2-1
TGCAGTGCTAGTCCGATAGCGGGGGGGTACAATGAGCAGTTCTTC
CSASPIAGGYNEQFF
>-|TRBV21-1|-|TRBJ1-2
TGTGCCCCCATCAGGGGGCCGCGGCCCGGGGACTATGGCTACACCTTC
CAPIRGPRPGDYGYTF
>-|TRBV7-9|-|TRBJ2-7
TGTGCCAGCAGCTTAGTGGCAGGGAATTCCTACGAGCAGTACTTC
CASSLVAGNSYEQYF
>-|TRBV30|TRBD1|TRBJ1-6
TGTGCCTGGAGTGGCCGGGACAGAGGGCGGTCACCCCTCCACTTT
CAWSGRDRGRSPLHF
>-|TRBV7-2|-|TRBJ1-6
TGTGCCAGCAGCCCATCCGGGGGGTATAATTCACCCCTCCACTTT
CASSPSGGYNSPLHF
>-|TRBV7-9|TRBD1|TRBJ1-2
TGTGCCAGCAGCCTAGCAACTAACAGGGGGCATGGCTACACCTTC
CASSLATNRGHGYTF
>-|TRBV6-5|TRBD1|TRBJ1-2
TGTGCCAGCAGTTACACCGGGACAGTCCTATTTGGCTACACCTTC
CASSYTGTVLFGYTF
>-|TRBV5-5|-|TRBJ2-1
TGTGCCAGCAGCTCGCAGGGAAGGAATGAGCAGTTCTTC
CASSSQGRNEQFF
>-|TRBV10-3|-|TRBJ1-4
TGTGCCATCAGTGAAGGACAGACGAATGAAAAACTGTTTTTT
CAISEGQTNEKLFF